This T cell receptor (beta chain) emerged from a study of shared clonotypes between healthy human individuals. For the study at large: In total, the donors were two women and a few men aged 18 to 49. Study results and limitations: Of the naive CD4 clonotypes, around 5.2% were shared across a few donors.

Concerning this clone itself: Its specificity is unknown.

Terminally differentiated effector memory CD45RA+ cells were excluded from the naive CD8 cells, which were CD45RO-negative and positively selected for CCR7. From germline, CDR1 is LNHDA and CDR2 SQIVND (reference sequence). The CDR3 contains 15 residues. Trimming left V 6 bases short and J 5 bases short, with 16 bases between. TCRdb's copy holds only in-frame clones and misses some; the assay was immunoSEQ multiplex PCR. The data hold hundreds of thousands of clones, with around 96% observed a single time. The source of this sequence is a woman between 25 and 40 years old in good health. J is TRBJ2-2 and V is TRBV19; D might be TRBD2 (6 bases). The sequenced sample consisted of naive CD8+ T cells sorted from blood. The CDR3 nucleotides are TGTGCCAGTAGCCCTTTCGGGAGTGGTACCGGGGAGCTGTTTTTT. Translation: CASSPFGSGTGELFF.